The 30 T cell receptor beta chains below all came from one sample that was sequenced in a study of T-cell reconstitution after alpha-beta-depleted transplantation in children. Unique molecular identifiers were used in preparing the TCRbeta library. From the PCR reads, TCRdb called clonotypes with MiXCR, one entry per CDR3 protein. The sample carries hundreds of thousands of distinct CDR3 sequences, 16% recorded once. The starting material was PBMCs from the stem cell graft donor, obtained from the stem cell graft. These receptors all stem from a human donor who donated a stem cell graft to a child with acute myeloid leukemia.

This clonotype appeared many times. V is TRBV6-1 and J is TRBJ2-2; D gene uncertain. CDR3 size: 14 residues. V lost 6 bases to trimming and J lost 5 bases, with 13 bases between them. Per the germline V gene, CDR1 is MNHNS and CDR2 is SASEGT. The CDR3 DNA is TGTGCCAGCAGCCAGTCGTGGGGAACCGGGGAGCTGTTTTTT. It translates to CASSQSWGTGELFF.

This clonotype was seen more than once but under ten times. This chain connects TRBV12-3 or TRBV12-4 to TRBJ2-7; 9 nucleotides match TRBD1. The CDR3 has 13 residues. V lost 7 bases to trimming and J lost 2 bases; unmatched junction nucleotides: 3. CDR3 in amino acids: CASTRTGAYEQYF. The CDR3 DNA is TGTGCCAGCACCCGGACAGGGGCCTACGAGCAGTACTTC.

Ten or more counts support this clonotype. The CDR3 nucleotides are TGCAGTGCTAGCCCTGGACAGGGGGCGAACACTGAAGCTTTCTTT. It translates to CSASPGQGANTEAFF. The gene calls are TRBV20-1 and TRBJ1-1; 11 bases map to TRBD1. Germline V gives CDR1 DFQATT, CDR2 SNEGSKA (reference sequence). CDR3 size: 15 residues. V lost 3 bases, J lost 1 base, and 4 bases stayed unmatched.

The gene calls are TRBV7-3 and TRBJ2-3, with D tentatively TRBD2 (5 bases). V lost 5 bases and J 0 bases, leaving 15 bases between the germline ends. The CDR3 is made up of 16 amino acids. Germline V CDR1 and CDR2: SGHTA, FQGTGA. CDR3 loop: CASSLIGGLSTDTQYF. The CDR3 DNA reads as TGTGCCAGCAGCCTGATTGGAGGACTTAGCACAGATACGCAGTATTTT.

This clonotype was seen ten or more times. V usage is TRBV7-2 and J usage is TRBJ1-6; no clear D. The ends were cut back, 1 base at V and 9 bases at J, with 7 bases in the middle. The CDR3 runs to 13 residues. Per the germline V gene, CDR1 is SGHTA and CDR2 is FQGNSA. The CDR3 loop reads CASSLVEASPLHF. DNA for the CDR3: TGTGCCAGCAGCTTAGTAGAGGCTTCACCCCTCCACTTT. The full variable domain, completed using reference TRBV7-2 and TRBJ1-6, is GAGVSQSPSNKVTEKGKDVELRCDPISGHTALYWYRQSLGQGLEFLIYFQGNSAPDKSGLPSDRFSAERTGGSVSTLTIQRTQQEDSAVYLCASSLVEASPLHFGNGTRLTVT.

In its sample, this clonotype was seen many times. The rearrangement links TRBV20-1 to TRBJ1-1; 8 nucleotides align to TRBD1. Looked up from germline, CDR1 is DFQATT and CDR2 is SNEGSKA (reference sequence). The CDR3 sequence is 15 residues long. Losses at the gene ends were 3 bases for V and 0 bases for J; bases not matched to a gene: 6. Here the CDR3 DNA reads TGCAGTGCTAGTCCCTCGGGACAGGTGAACACTGAAGCTTTCTTT. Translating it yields CSASPSGQVNTEAFF.

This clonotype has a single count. Here the CDR3 reads CASTGSYNSPLHF. CDR3 sequence (DNA): TGTGCCAGCACGGGCTCCTATAATTCACCCCTCCACTTT. The rearrangement links TRBV6-2 or TRBV6-3 to TRBJ1-6; D gene unclear. The germline CDR1 and CDR2 sequences are MNHEY and SVGEGT. CDR3 length: 13 residues. Trimming removed 7 bases from V and 0 bases from J, with 4 bases in between.

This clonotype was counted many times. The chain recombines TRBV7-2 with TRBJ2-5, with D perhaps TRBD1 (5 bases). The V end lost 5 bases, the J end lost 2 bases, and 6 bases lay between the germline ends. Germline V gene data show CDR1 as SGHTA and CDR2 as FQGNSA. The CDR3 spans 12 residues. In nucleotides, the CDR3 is TGTGCCAGCAGCCCAGGGCAAGAGACCCAGTACTTC. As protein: CASSPGQETQYF.

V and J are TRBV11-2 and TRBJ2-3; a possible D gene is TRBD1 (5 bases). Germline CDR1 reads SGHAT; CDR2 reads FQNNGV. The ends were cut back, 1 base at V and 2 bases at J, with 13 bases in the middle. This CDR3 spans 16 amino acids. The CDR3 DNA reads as TGTGCCAGCAGCTTAGGGGGCCGAACTTTCACAGATACGCAGTATTTT. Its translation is CASSLGGRTFTDTQYF.

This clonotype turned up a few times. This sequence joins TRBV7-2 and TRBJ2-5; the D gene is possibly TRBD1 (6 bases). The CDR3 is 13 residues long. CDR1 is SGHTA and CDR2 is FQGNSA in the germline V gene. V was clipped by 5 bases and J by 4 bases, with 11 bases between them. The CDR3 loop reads CASSLIQGETQYF. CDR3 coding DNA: TGTGCCAGCAGCCTAATACAGGGAGAGACCCAGTACTTC.

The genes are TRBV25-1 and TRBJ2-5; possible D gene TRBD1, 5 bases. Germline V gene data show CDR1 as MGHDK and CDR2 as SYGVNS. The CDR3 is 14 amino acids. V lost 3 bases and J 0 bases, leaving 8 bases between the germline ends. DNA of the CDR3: TGTGCCAGCAGTGACAGGGTTAACCAAGAGACCCAGTACTTC. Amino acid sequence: CASSDRVNQETQYF.

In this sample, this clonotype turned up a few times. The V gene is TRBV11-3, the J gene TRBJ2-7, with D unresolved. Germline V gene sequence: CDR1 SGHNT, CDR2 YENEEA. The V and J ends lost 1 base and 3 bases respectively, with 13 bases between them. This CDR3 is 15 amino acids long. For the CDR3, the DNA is TGTGCCAGCAGCTTAGCGCCGAGCCTCTACTACGAGCAGTACTTC. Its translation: CASSLAPSLYYEQYF.

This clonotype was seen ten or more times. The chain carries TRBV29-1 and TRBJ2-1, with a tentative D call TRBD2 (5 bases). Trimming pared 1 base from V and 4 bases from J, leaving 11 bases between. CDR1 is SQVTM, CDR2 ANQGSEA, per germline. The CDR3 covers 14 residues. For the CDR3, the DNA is TGCAGCGTTGAAGGAGGGAATTTTTACAATGAGCAGTTCTTC. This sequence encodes CSVEGGNFYNEQFF.

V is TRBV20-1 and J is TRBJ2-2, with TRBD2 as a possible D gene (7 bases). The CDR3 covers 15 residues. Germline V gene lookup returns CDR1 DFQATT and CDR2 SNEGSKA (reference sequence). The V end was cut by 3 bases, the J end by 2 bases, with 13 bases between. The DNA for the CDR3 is TGCAGTGCTAGGTTGCGGGGGCCTAACACCGGGGAGCTGTTTTTT. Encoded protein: CSARLRGPNTGELFF.

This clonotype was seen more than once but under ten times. The CDR3 reads CASRLEQGYGYTF. The CDR3 DNA reads TGTGCAAGTCGCTTAGAACAGGGGTATGGCTACACCTTC. This chain uses TRBV12-2 with TRBJ1-2; whether TRBD1, the table's D call, matches the DNA was not checked. TRBV12-2 is an annotated pseudogene. The CDR3 runs to 13 residues.

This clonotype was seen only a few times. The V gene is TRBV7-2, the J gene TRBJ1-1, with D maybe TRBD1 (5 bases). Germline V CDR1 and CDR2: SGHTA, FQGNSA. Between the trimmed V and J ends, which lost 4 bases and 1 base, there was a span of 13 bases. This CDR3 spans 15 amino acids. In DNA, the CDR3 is TGTGCCAGCAGCTACGGGGGAACAGGGAACACTGAAGCTTTCTTT. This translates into CASSYGGTGNTEAFF.

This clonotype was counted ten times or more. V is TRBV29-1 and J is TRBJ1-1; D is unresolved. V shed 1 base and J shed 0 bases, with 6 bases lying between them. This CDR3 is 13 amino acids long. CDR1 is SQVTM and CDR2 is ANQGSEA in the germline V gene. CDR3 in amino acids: CSVEGVMNTEAFF. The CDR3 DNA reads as TGCAGCGTTGAAGGGGTCATGAACACTGAAGCTTTCTTT.

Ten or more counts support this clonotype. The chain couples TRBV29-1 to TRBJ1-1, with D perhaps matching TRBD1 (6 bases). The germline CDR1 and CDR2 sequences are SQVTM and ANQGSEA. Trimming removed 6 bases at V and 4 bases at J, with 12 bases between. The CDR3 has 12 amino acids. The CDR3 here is CSVRGLSTEAFF. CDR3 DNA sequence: TGCAGCGTCCGGGGGCTTAGCACTGAAGCTTTCTTT.

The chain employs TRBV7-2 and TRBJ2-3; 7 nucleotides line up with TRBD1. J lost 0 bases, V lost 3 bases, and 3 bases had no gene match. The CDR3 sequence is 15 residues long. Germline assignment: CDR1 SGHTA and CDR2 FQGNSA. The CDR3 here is CASSFNRGSTDTQYF. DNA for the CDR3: TGTGCCAGCAGCTTTAACAGGGGCAGCACAGATACGCAGTATTTT.

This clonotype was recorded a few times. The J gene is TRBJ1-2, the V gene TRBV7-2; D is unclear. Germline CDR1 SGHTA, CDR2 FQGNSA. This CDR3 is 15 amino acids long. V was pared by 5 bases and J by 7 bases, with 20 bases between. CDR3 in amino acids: CASSERAARVSGYTF. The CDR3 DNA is TGTGCCAGCAGCGAAAGGGCGGCGCGGGTCTCTGGCTACACCTTC.

CDR3: CASSFRLLPTEAFF. CDR3 sequence (DNA): TGTGCCAGCAGTTTCCGTCTCCTACCTACTGAAGCTTTCTTT. The J gene is TRBJ1-1, the V gene TRBV6-5; D is uncertain. This CDR3 spans 14 amino acids. V dropped 4 bases and J dropped 5 bases, with 14 bases sitting between them. Germline CDR1 and CDR2: MNHEY and SVGAGI.

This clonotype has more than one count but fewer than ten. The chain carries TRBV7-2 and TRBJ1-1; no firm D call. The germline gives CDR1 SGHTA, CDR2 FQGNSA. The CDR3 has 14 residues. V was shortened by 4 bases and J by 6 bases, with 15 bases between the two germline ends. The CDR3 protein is CASSWAGRNAEAFF. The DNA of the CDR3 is TGTGCCAGCAGCTGGGCAGGTCGCAACGCTGAAGCTTTCTTT.

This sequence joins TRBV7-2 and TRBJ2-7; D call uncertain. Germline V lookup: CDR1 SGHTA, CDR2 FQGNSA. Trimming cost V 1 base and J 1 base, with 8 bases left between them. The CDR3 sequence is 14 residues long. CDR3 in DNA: TGTGCCAGCAGCTTAGGCTTCGGTTCCTACGAGCAGTACGTC. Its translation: CASSLGFGSYEQYV.

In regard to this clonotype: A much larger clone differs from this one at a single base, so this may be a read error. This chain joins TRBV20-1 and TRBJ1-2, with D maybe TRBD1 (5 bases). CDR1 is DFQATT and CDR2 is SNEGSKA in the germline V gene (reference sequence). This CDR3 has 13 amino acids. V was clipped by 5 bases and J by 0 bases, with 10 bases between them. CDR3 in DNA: TGCAGTGCTCCGGACACGTCTAACTATGGCTACACCTTC. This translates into CSAPDTSNYGYTF.

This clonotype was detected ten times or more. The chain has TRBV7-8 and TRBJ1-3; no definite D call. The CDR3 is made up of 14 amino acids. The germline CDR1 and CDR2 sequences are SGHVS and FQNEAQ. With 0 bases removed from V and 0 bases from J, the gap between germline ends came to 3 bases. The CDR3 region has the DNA TGTGCCAGCAGCTTAGCCGACTCTGGAAACACCATATATTTT. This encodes CASSLADSGNTIYF.

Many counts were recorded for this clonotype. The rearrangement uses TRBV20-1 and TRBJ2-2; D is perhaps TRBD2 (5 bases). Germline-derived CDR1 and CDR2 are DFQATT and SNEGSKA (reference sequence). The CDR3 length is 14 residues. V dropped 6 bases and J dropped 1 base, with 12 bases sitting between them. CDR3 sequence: CSALRGLNTGELFF. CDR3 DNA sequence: TGCAGTGCCCTTCGGGGATTGAACACCGGGGAGCTGTTTTTT.

CDR3 sequence: CASSSRQGRNTEAFF. Here the CDR3 DNA reads TGTGCCAGCAGTTCCCGACAGGGAAGGAACACTGAAGCTTTCTTT. The rearrangement links TRBV12-3 or TRBV12-4 to TRBJ1-1; 7 bases are shared with TRBD1. The J segment lost 1 base and the V segment lost 4 bases, leaving 6 bases of the junction unmatched. The CDR3 sequence is 15 residues long.

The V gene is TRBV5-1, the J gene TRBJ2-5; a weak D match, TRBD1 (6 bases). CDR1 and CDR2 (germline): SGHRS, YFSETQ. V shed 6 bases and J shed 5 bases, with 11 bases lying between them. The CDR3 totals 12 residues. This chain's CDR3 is CASTGDQETQYF. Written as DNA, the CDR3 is TGCGCCAGCACAGGGGATCAGGAGACCCAGTACTTC.

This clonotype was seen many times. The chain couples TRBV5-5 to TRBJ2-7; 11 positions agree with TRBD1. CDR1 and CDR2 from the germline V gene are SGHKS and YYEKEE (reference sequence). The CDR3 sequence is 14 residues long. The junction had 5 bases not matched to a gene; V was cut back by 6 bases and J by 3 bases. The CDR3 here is CASTFGTGGYEQYF. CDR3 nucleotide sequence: TGTGCCAGCACCTTCGGGACAGGGGGCTACGAGCAGTACTTC.

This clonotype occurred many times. CDR3: CSAEAGTVSYEQYV. The CDR3 nucleotides read TGCAGTGCTGAAGCCGGGACAGTCTCCTACGAGCAGTACGTC. V gene TRBV20-1 combines with J gene TRBJ2-7; 7 bases match TRBD1. The length of the CDR3 is 14 residues. Per the germline V gene, CDR1 is DFQATT and CDR2 is SNEGSKA (reference sequence). Germline trimming cut 5 bases from V and 0 bases from J; bases unmatched to any gene: 7.